The text below deals with one TCR beta chain. The antigen is undetermined. CDR1 and CDR2 from the germline V gene are GTSNPN and SVGIG (reference sequence). Trimming took off 3 bases at V and 0 bases at J, with 11 bases between the two ends. This CDR3 spans 14 amino acids. cDNA prepared by RNA extraction and subsequent reverse transcription served as the template for sequencing. Method: immunoSEQ multiplex PCR; TCRdb's copy keeps in-frame clones and lacks some. The sample lists around 200,000 clones, around 66% occurring once. Stated treatment: oral pan-JAK inhibitor, 5-10 mg twice daily. These data are taken from a study of CD8+ T cells in alopecia areata. Study in general: Each day, treated patients took oral tofacitinib twice, at 5 to 10 mg per dose. The tofacitinib course ran for 6 to 18 months and was followed by 6 months off drug. Using the percentage of affected scalp area, treated patients' severity was scored.

Study-wide results and limits: Expanded CD8+ clones among the top 100, and scalp clonality, were significantly decreased by tofacitinib.

The rearrangement joins TRBV30 to TRBJ1-1; D gene unclear. The clonotype comes from a human donor with alopecia areata. The starting material was CD4+ T cells sorted from blood, obtained at week 4, from a patient treated with tofacitinib. CDR3 in DNA: TGTGCCTGGAGGAGGACGGTGATGAACACTGAAGCTTTCTTT. It codes for CAWRRTVMNTEAFF.